These T cell receptor beta chains were read from a single sample in a study of T cell responses to AZD1222 COVID-19 vaccine. Profiling relied on immunoSEQ multiplex PCR, and the TCRdb table lists in-frame clones only, not all of them. Of about 150,000 clones listed, about nine tenths were seen once; the top ten hold about 5.1%. The starting material was peripheral blood, obtained on day 0 of MenACWY control vaccination. Receptor source: an adult in good health. The conserved cysteine and the conserved F or W are not part of the CDR3 here.

v_call: TRBV7-8; j_call: TRBJ1-3; cdr3_aa: ASSLRFRQGGNTIY
v_call: TRBV3-1/TRBV3-2; j_call: TRBJ2-1; cdr3_aa: ASSQYVGTGGLDNEQF
v_call: TRBV11-2; j_call: TRBJ1-1; cdr3_aa: ASSLGQNTEAF
v_call: TRBV7-3; j_call: TRBJ2-5; cdr3_aa: ASSLVGYAQETQY
v_call: TRBV6-5; j_call: TRBJ1-1; cdr3_aa: ASRRTANTEAF
v_call: TRBV7-2; j_call: TRBJ2-3; cdr3_aa: ASSLAYRTDTQY
v_call: TRBV3-1/TRBV3-2; j_call: TRBJ2-2; cdr3_aa: ASSLEIRTSGRYTGELF
v_call: TRBV5-1; j_call: TRBJ2-3; cdr3_aa: ASSSRTGAADTQY
v_call: TRBV5-4; j_call: TRBJ2-4; cdr3_aa: ASSREAFDIQY
v_call: TRBV5-1; j_call: TRBJ2-6; cdr3_aa: ASSWGSGANVLT
v_call: TRBV3-1/TRBV3-2; j_call: TRBJ2-1; cdr3_aa: ASSQDLGTGVRNEQF
v_call: TRBV10-3; j_call: TRBJ2-7; cdr3_aa: AISEGTTSGRSYEQY
v_call: TRBV29-1; j_call: TRBJ2-5; cdr3_aa: SVELRQRQETQY
v_call: TRBV5-1; j_call: TRBJ1-6; cdr3_aa: ASSFQEQYNSPLH
v_call: TRBV5-6; j_call: TRBJ1-4; cdr3_aa: ASSLLGGTNEKLF
v_call: TRBV5-4; j_call: TRBJ2-3; cdr3_aa: ASSIRQGSWEDTQY
v_call: TRBV27; j_call: TRBJ1-5; cdr3_aa: ASSYGGLGNQPQH
v_call: TRBV6-5; j_call: TRBJ2-2; cdr3_aa: ASRDRATGELF
v_call: TRBV2; j_call: TRBJ2-2; cdr3_aa: ASSVEVGGTGELF
v_call: TRBV2; j_call: TRBJ1-5; cdr3_aa: ASSGEQNNQPQH
v_call: TRBV9; j_call: TRBJ2-7; cdr3_aa: ASSRETGAYEQY
v_call: TRBV3-1/TRBV3-2; j_call: TRBJ1-2; cdr3_aa: ASSREALGYT
v_call: TRBV7-6; j_call: TRBJ2-1; cdr3_aa: ASSTIYEQF
v_call: TRBV5-1; j_call: TRBJ1-1; cdr3_aa: ASSAIGSHTEAF
v_call: TRBV5-5; j_call: TRBJ2-2; cdr3_aa: ASSQTGGPTGELF
v_call: TRBV5-6; j_call: TRBJ1-2; cdr3_aa: ASSWGTGRGGYT
v_call: TRBV15; j_call: TRBJ1-3; cdr3_aa: ATSRTGFGNTIY
v_call: TRBV6-5; j_call: TRBJ1-2; cdr3_aa: ASYGGGYT
v_call: TRBV29-1; j_call: TRBJ2-7; cdr3_aa: SAGTSGRAYEQY
v_call: TRBV6-5; j_call: TRBJ1-2; cdr3_aa: ARRTAANYGYT
v_call: TRBV24-1; j_call: TRBJ2-3; cdr3_aa: ASASGLFTDTQY
v_call: TRBV5-6; j_call: TRBJ1-1; cdr3_aa: ASSFKQGAYTEAF
v_call: TRBV5-1; j_call: TRBJ2-1; cdr3_aa: ASSLELAGEDEQF
v_call: TRBV12-3/TRBV12-4; j_call: TRBJ1-2; cdr3_aa: ASSQGGDGYT
v_call: TRBV7-9; j_call: TRBJ2-6; cdr3_aa: ASSSPGGPGANVLT
v_call: TRBV19; j_call: TRBJ1-3; cdr3_aa: ASSTHRGPGNTIY
v_call: TRBV11-2; j_call: TRBJ2-1; cdr3_aa: ASSLASGRRVYNEQF
v_call: TRBV11-3; j_call: TRBJ1-1; cdr3_aa: ASSRVWGTEAF
v_call: TRBV5-4; j_call: TRBJ2-3; cdr3_aa: ASSNRLAGTTDTQY
v_call: TRBV2; j_call: TRBJ1-4; cdr3_aa: ATQGAGEKLF
v_call: TRBV6-5; j_call: TRBJ1-4; cdr3_aa: ASSRTGTENEKLF
v_call: TRBV11-3; j_call: TRBJ1-1; cdr3_aa: ASSVGGENTEAF
v_call: TRBV10-3; j_call: TRBJ2-3; cdr3_aa: AISDSRERTDTQY
v_call: TRBV4-2; j_call: TRBJ1-3; cdr3_aa: ASSQQGAEGNTIY
v_call: TRBV30; j_call: TRBJ2-2; cdr3_aa: AWSPTTGELF
v_call: TRBV2; j_call: TRBJ2-6; cdr3_aa: ASRESGANVLT
v_call: TRBV7-2; j_call: TRBJ1-3; cdr3_aa: ASSLGAAGNTIY
v_call: TRBV5-1; j_call: TRBJ2-7; cdr3_aa: ASSYSSSGSGYEQY
v_call: TRBV29-1; j_call: TRBJ2-2; cdr3_aa: SIRGGLNTGELF
v_call: TRBV7-9; j_call: TRBJ2-1; cdr3_aa: ASSFNNEQF
v_call: TRBV10-1; j_call: TRBJ2-1; cdr3_aa: ASSDEWEQF
v_call: TRBV30; j_call: TRBJ1-2; cdr3_aa: ACPGRWLDGYT
v_call: TRBV14; j_call: TRBJ1-6; cdr3_aa: ASSQDTRNSPLH
v_call: TRBV28; j_call: TRBJ1-5; cdr3_aa: ASIFYWGGGRMGSNQPQH
v_call: TRBV7-9; j_call: TRBJ1-1; cdr3_aa: ASSLDHSMNTEAF